Listed here are 11 T cell receptor beta chains from one sample, sequenced in a study of cytomegalovirus exposure and HLA in healthy donors (dated by TCRdb to 2016 to 2017). The library was built by means of the immunoSEQ multiplex PCR assay. A mixture of 60 forward primers for TCR Vbeta segments and 13 reverse primers for TCR Jbeta segments was used in the multiplex PCR. TCRdb took this table from immuneACCESS and kept in-frame rearrangements with V and J called. Such tables lack part of the clones; where checked against another copy, unresolved V genes explain under half of the gap, and the rest is unexplained. This sample holds just over 150,000 clones; about 75% were observed only once. The top ten clonotypes cover roughly 2% of the sample. The specimen sequenced was PBMCs. Receptor source: a female donor in good health and CMV-seronegative.

This rearrangement joins TRBV5-1 to TRBJ2-5, with 14 bases aligning to TRBD2. J was trimmed by 5 bases and V by 4 bases; bases with no gene match: 4. This CDR3 is 15 amino acids long. In germline, CDR1 is SGHRS, CDR2 YFSETQ. This chain's CDR3 is CASSQGLAGVETQYF. The CDR3 DNA reads as TGCGCCAGCAGCCAGGGACTAGCGGGGGTTGAGACCCAGTACTTC.

The chain couples TRBV2 to TRBJ1-5; D is perhaps TRBD1 (6 bases). Deletions cut 0 bases from V and 0 bases from J, with 15 bases between. The CDR3 consists of 18 residues. Germline V lookup: CDR1 SNHLY, CDR2 FYNNEI. CDR3 region: CASSEAVQGPNSNQPQHF. The CDR3 nucleotides read TGTGCCAGCAGTGAAGCGGTGCAGGGGCCTAATAGCAATCAGCCCCAGCATTTT.

The chain carries TRBV11-2 and TRBJ2-1; 9 nucleotides match TRBD1. Germline CDR1 SGHAT, CDR2 FQNNGV. The J segment lost 6 bases and the V segment lost 7 bases, leaving 10 bases of the junction unmatched. The CDR3 sequence is 15 residues long. The CDR3 DNA is TGTGCCAGCACTGGGGTACTGGACAGGGGCAATGAGCAGTTCTTC. Its translation: CASTGVLDRGNEQFF.

The chain combines TRBV29-1 with TRBJ2-5; D uncertain. The germline V gene has CDR1 SQVTM and CDR2 ANQGSEA. The V and J ends lost 7 bases and 5 bases respectively, with 17 bases between them. The CDR3 extends over 13 amino acids. The CDR3 protein is CSALAHQKETQYF. CDR3 bases: TGCAGCGCGCTCGCACACCAGAAGGAGACCCAGTACTTC.

CDR3 residues: CASSATGNYGYTF. Written as DNA, the CDR3 is TGTGCCAGCAGTGCAACAGGGAACTATGGCTACACCTTC. The chain links TRBV25-1 to TRBJ1-2; TRBD1 is a possible D gene (6 bases). CDR1 is MGHDK, CDR2 SYGVNS, per germline. The CDR3 extends over 13 amino acids. V lost 4 bases to trimming and J lost 2 bases, with 8 bases between them.

This clone was recorded a few times. The chain has TRBV11-3 and TRBJ2-1; 8 positions agree with TRBD1. Losses at the gene ends were 5 bases for V and 5 bases for J; bases not matched to a gene: 8. Germline V gene sequence: CDR1 SGHNT, CDR2 YENEEA. This CDR3 spans 15 amino acids. The CDR3 region has the DNA TGTGCCAGCAGCCGGGGACAGGCGGCCGACAATGAGCAGTTCTTC. Its protein is CASSRGQAADNEQFF.

This chain joins TRBV6-5 and TRBJ2-7; D may be TRBD1 (6 bases). Germline CDR1 is MNHEY and CDR2 is SVGAGI. This CDR3 is built from 12 residues. V gave up 5 bases and J gave up 4 bases, with 9 bases separating them. The CDR3 reads CASSGTKYEQYF. The CDR3 nucleotides are TGTGCCAGCAGTGGGACAAAGTACGAGCAGTACTTC.

This clone was counted only a few times. This specimen includes other DNA sequences encoding the same CDR3. The chain recombines TRBV7-3 with TRBJ1-2; the D gene is possibly TRBD1 (6 bases). V was clipped by 1 base and J by 4 bases, with 7 bases between them. CDR1 is SGHTA, CDR2 FQGTGA, per germline. This CDR3 comprises 13 residues. CDR3 nucleotide sequence: TGTGCCAGCAGCTTAAGAGGGGGCTATGGCTACACCTTC. Residues: CASSLRGGYGYTF.

The V call is TRBV4-1, the J call TRBJ2-5, with a tentative D call TRBD2 (5 bases). This CDR3 comprises 13 residues. Germline assignment: CDR1 MGHRA and CDR2 YSYEKL. Trimming took off 4 bases at V and 3 bases at J, with 9 bases between the two ends. Here the CDR3 DNA reads TGCGCCAGCAGCCCCGGAGGTAAAGAGACCCAGTACTTC. It yields the protein CASSPGGKETQYF.

The chain joins TRBV10-1 to TRBJ2-5; 7 bases are shared with TRBD1. The CDR3 is made up of 13 amino acids. Germline V gives CDR1 WNHNN, CDR2 SYGVQD (reference sequence). With V trimmed by 6 bases and J by 0 bases, 1 base remained unmatched. DNA of the CDR3: TGCGCCAGCAGCAGGGGGAACCAAGAGACCCAGTACTTC. It specifies CASSRGNQETQYF.

The table lists this clone with a count of one. The chain uses TRBV18 and TRBJ2-6, with D uncertain. The CDR3 has 14 amino acids. Germline loops: CDR1 KGHSH, CDR2 LQKENI. Trimming shortened V by 6 bases and J by 0 bases, and 6 bases separated the two germline ends. Here the CDR3 DNA reads TGTGCCAGCTCGCAGAACTCTGGGGCCAACGTCCTGACTTTC. Amino acids: CASSQNSGANVLTF.